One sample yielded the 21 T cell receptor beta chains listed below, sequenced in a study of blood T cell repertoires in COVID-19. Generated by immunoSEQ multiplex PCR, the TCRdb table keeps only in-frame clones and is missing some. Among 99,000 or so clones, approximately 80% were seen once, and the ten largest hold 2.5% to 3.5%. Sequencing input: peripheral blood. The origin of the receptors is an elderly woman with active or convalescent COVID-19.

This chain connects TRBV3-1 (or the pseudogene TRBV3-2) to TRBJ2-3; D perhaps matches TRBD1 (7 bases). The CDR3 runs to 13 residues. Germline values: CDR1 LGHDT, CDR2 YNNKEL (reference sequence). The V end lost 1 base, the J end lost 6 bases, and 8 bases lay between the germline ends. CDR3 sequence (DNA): TGTGCCAGCAGCCAAGCAGGGGGGGATACGCAGTATTTT. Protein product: CASSQAGGDTQYF.

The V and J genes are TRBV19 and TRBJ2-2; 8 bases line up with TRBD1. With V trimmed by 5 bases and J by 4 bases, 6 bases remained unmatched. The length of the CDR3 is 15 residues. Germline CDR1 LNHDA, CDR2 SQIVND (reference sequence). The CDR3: CASSPRTGITGELFF. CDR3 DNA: TGTGCCAGTAGTCCTCGGACAGGGATCACCGGGGAGCTGTTTTTT.

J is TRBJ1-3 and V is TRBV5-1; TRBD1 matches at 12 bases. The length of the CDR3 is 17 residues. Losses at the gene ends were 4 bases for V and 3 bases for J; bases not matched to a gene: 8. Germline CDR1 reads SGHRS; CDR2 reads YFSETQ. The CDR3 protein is CASSPSGQGARGNTIYF. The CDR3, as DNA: TGCGCCAGCAGCCCATCGGGACAGGGGGCGCGTGGAAACACCATATATTTT.

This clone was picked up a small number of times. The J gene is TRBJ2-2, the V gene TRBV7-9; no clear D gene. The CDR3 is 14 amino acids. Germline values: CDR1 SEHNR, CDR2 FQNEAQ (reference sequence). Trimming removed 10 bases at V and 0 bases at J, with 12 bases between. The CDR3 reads CATKRGTNTGELFF. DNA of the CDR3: TGTGCCACTAAGAGAGGAACGAACACCGGGGAGCTGTTTTTT.

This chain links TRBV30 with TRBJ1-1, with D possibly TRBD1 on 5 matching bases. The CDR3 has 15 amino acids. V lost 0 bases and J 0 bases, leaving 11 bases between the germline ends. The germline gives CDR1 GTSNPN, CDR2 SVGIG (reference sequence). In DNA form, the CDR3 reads TGTGCCTGGAGTGTACGGCCCAGGGTGAACACTGAAGCTTTCTTT. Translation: CAWSVRPRVNTEAFF.

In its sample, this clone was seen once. CDR3: CASSPGREGEKLFF. The CDR3 bases are TGTGCCAGCAGCCCGGGAAGGGAAGGTGAAAAACTGTTTTTT. The rearrangement uses TRBV9 and TRBJ1-4; no clear D. The V end was cut by 4 bases, the J end by 7 bases, with 14 bases between. The CDR3 sequence is 14 residues long. Germline V CDR1 and CDR2: SGDLS, YYNGEE.

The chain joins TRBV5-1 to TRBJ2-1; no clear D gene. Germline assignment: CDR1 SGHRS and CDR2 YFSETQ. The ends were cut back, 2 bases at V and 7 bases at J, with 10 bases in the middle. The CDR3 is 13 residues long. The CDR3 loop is CASSFVQQNEQFF. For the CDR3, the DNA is TGCGCCAGCAGCTTTGTACAGCAAAATGAGCAGTTCTTC.

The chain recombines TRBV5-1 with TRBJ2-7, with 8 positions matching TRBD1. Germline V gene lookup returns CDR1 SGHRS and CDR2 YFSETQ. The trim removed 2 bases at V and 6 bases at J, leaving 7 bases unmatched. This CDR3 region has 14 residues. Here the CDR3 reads CASSFGQGASEQYF. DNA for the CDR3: TGCGCCAGCAGCTTTGGGCAGGGGGCTTCCGAGCAGTACTTC.

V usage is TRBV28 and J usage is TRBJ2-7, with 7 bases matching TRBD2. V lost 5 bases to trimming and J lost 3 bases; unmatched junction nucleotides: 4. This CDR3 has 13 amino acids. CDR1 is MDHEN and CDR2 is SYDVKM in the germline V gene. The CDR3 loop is CASSPPGGYEQYF. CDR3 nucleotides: TGTGCCAGCAGTCCCCCGGGGGGCTACGAGCAGTACTTC.

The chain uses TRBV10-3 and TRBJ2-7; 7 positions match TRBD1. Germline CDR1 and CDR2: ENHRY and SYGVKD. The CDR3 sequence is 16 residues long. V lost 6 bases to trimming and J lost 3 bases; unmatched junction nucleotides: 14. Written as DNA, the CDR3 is TGTGCCATCAGCGAGGGGCCGGGACAGCGGAGCTACGAGCAGTACTTC. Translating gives CAISEGPGQRSYEQYF.

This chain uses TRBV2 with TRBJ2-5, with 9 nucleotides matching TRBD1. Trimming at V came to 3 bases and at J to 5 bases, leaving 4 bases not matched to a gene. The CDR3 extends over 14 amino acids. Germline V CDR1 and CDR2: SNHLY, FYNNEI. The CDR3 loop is CASSEGQGYETQYF. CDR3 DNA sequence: TGTGCCAGCAGTGAGGGACAGGGATACGAGACCCAGTACTTC.

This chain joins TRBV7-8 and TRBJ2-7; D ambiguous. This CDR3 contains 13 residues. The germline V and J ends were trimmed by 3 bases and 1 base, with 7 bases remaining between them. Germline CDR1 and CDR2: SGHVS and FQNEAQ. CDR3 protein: CASSFSPSYEQYF. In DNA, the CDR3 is TGTGCCAGCAGCTTCTCCCCTTCCTACGAGCAGTACTTC.

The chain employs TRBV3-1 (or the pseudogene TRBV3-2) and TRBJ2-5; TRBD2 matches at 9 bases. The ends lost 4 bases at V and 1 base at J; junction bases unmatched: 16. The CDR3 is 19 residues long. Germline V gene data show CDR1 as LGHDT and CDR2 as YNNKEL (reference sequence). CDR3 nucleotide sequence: TGTGCCAGCAGCCCCCTCCTGTCTGCGGGGGGGCCGGCCCAAGAGACCCAGTACTTC. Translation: CASSPLLSAGGPAQETQYF.

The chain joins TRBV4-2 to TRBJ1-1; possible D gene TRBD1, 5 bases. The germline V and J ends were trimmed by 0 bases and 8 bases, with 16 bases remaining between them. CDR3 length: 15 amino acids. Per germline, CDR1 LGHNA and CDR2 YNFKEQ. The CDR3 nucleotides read TGTGCCAGCAGCCAAGATCGGGGGTCTCTACCCGAAGCTTTCTTT. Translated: CASSQDRGSLPEAFF.

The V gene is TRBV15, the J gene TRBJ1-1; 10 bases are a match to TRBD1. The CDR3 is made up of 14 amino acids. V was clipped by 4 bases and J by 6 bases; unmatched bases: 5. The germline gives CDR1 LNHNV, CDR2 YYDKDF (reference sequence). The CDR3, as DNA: TGTGCCACCAGCACGGGACAGGGGATGTCTGAAGCTTTCTTT. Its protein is CATSTGQGMSEAFF.

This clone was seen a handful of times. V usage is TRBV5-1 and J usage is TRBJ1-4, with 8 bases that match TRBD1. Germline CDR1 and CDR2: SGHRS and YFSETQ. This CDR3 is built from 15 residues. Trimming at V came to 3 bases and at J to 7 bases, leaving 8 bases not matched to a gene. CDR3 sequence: CASSSGGTGGEKLFF. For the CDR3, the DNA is TGCGCCAGCAGCTCAGGAGGCACAGGGGGTGAAAAACTGTTTTTT.

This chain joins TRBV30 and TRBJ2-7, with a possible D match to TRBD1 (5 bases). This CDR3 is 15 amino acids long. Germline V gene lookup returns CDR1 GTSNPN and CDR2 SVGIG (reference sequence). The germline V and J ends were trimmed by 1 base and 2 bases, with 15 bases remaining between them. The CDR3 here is CAWSANRQWAYEQYF. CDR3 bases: TGTGCCTGGAGTGCGAATCGACAGTGGGCCTACGAGCAGTACTTC.

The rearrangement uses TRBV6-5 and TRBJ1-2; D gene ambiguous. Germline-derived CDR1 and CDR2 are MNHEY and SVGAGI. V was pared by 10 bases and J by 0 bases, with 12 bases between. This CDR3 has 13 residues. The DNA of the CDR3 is TGTGCCATCCGGGGTTCTACTAACTATGGCTACACCTTC. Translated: CAIRGSTNYGYTF.

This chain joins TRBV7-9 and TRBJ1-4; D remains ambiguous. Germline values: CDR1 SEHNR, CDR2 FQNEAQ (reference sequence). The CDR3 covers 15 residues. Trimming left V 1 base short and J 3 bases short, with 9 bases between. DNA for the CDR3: TGTGCCAGCAGCTTAGGAGAGGGTCCTAATGAAAAACTGTTTTTT. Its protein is CASSLGEGPNEKLFF.

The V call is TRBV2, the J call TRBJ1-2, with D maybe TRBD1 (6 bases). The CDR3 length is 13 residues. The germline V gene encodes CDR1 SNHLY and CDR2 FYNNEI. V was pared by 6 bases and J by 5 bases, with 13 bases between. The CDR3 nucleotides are TGTGCCAGCAGGGACAGAAGTGTTTATGGCTACACCTTC. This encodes CASRDRSVYGYTF. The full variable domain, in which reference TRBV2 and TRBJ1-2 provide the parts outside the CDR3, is EPEVTQTPSHQVTQMGQEVILRCVPISNHLYFYWYRQILGQKVEFLVSFYNNEISEKSEIFDDQFSVERPDGSNFTLKIRSTKLEDSAMYFCASRDRSVYGYTFGSGTRLTVV.

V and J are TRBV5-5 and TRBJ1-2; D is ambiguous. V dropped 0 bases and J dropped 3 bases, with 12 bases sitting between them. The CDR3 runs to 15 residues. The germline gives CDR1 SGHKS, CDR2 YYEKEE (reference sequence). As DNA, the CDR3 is TGTGCCAGCAGCTTGGACGGGTGGGTTGACTATGGCTACACCTTC. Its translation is CASSLDGWVDYGYTF.